The 24 T cell receptor beta chains reported below all come from one sample, sequenced in a study of blood T cell repertoires in COVID-19. Clones were read by immunoSEQ multiplex PCR, and TCRdb kept only the in-frame ones, dropping some. The table lists 290,000 or so clones, approximately 92% of them singletons. Material: PBMCs or T cells enriched from blood (not recorded which). The receptor source for this set is a woman aged 25 to 39 who had recovered from COVID-19.

The V gene is TRBV19, the J gene TRBJ2-1, with TRBD1 identical over 9 bases. CDR3 length: 14 amino acids. Trimming at V came to 5 bases and at J to 3 bases, leaving 2 bases not matched to a gene. CDR1 is LNHDA, CDR2 SQIVND, per germline (reference sequence). CDR3 amino acids: CASSRDRVYNEQFF. CDR3 DNA: TGTGCCAGTAGTCGGGACAGGGTCTACAATGAGCAGTTCTTC.

This clone occurred a few times. This chain joins TRBV2 and TRBJ2-1, with D possibly matching TRBD2 (6 bases). CDR1 and CDR2 (germline): SNHLY, FYNNEI. The CDR3 contains 13 residues. V was pared by 6 bases and J by 8 bases, with 14 bases between. The chain's CDR3 is CASRGDSFDEQFF. Written as DNA, the CDR3 is TGTGCCAGCAGGGGGGACTCCTTCGATGAGCAGTTCTTC.

The V call is TRBV5-1, the J call TRBJ1-1; D is ambiguous. The CDR3 consists of 14 residues. The ends were cut back, 4 bases at V and 1 base at J, with 11 bases in the middle. The germline V gene has CDR1 SGHRS and CDR2 YFSETQ. CDR3 bases: TGCGCCAGCAGCAGGAGGGTAGAGAACACTGAAGCTTTCTTT. Translated, it gives CASSRRVENTEAFF.

The chain uses TRBV7-3 and TRBJ1-4; 8 nucleotides agree with TRBD1. The length of the CDR3 is 15 residues. Germline loops: CDR1 SGHTA, CDR2 FQGTGA. Unmatched junction bases numbered 10, after V lost 5 bases and J lost 8 bases. The CDR3 nucleotides read TGTGCCAGCAGCCCCTCAGGGGGCGCCGGGGAAAAACTGTTTTTT. It is translated as CASSPSGGAGEKLFF.

The count of this clone is one. The chain combines TRBV2 with TRBJ1-1; 7 nucleotides line up with TRBD1. Per germline, CDR1 SNHLY and CDR2 FYNNEI. The ends lost 2 bases at V and 10 bases at J; junction bases unmatched: 1. CDR3 length: 11 residues. The CDR3 DNA reads as TGTGCCAGCAGTGAAACAGGGGTAGCTTTCTTT. This sequence encodes CASSETGVAFF.

In regard to this clone: The same CDR3 can be traced to other DNA sequences in this sample. The rearrangement joins TRBV19 to TRBJ1-1, with TRBD1 identical over 8 bases. CDR3 size: 14 residues. Germline values: CDR1 LNHDA, CDR2 SQIVND (reference sequence). V shed 5 bases and J 2 bases; nucleotides not matched to a gene: 4. CDR3 nucleotides: TGTGCCAGTAGTGTCGACAGGGGCAACACTGAAGCTTTCTTT. Translating gives CASSVDRGNTEAFF.

This clone has just one count. The gene calls are TRBV7-2 and TRBJ1-2; no clear D. Germline CDR1 reads SGHTA; CDR2 reads FQGNSA. CDR3 length equals 13 residues. V lost 1 base, J lost 8 bases, and 11 bases lay in between. The CDR3 sequence is CASSLEAAGGYTF. In DNA form, the CDR3 reads TGTGCCAGCAGCTTAGAGGCAGCGGGGGGCTACACCTTC.

The gene calls are TRBV30 and TRBJ2-5, with 14 nucleotides matching TRBD2. The ends lost 4 bases at V and 4 bases at J; junction bases unmatched: 5. CDR3 length equals 15 residues. CDR1 GTSNPN and CDR2 SVGIG come from the germline V gene (reference sequence). The CDR3 region has the DNA TGTGCCTGGAAACCGGGACTAGCGGGAGTAGAGACCCAGTACTTC. This sequence encodes CAWKPGLAGVETQYF.

The chain carries TRBV15 and TRBJ2-7; 10 nucleotides match TRBD1. The germline V gene encodes CDR1 LNHNV and CDR2 YYDKDF (reference sequence). V gave up 1 base and J gave up 4 bases; unmatched junction bases: 7. The CDR3 has 16 amino acids. CDR3 DNA: TGTGCCACCAGCAGAGTCGGGACAGGGGTAGGATACGAGCAGTACTTC. Its protein product is CATSRVGTGVGYEQYF.

This clone was seen a single time. The CDR3 nucleotides read TGTGCCAGCAGTGACAGGGGGATCGGCACAGATACGCAGTATTTT. Residues: CASSDRGIGTDTQYF. The chain combines TRBV6-4 with TRBJ2-3, with TRBD1 as a possible D gene (6 bases). The germline V and J ends were trimmed by 2 bases and 1 base, with 10 bases remaining between them. In germline, CDR1 is MRHNA, CDR2 SNTAGT. The CDR3 runs to 15 residues.

This chain uses TRBV19 with TRBJ2-7; no reliable D call. V was clipped by 1 base and J by 3 bases, with 13 bases between them. The CDR3 loop spans 15 amino acids. CDR1 and CDR2 (germline): LNHDA, SQIVND (reference sequence). This CDR3 reads CASSIAADTRYEQYF. CDR3 nucleotide sequence: TGTGCCAGTAGTATAGCGGCAGACACTCGCTACGAGCAGTACTTC.

V is TRBV9 and J is TRBJ2-7, with 14 bases identical to TRBD2. The CDR3 contains 16 residues. V was clipped by 3 bases and J by 3 bases; unmatched bases: 5. CDR1 and CDR2 (germline): SGDLS, YYNGEE. The CDR3 loop reads CASSGRTSGRSYEQYF. CDR3 DNA: TGTGCCAGCAGCGGAAGGACTAGCGGGAGGAGCTACGAGCAGTACTTC.

The chain carries TRBV9 and TRBJ1-2; no clear D gene. Germline CDR1 and CDR2: SGDLS and YYNGEE. The CDR3 contains 13 residues. Trimming cost V 0 bases and J 5 bases, with 8 bases left between them. The CDR3 loop reads CASSVVGGYGYTF. The CDR3 DNA reads as TGTGCCAGCAGCGTAGTTGGAGGTTATGGCTACACCTTC.

In DNA form, the CDR3 reads TGTGCAGTCTTCAGGGTCCCGAACATTCAGTACTTC. Protein product: CAVFRVPNIQYF. The chain combines TRBV7-9 with TRBJ2-4, with D possibly TRBD1 on 5 matching bases. This CDR3 is built from 12 residues. Germline CDR1 SEHNR, CDR2 FQNEAQ (reference sequence).

J is TRBJ2-7 and V is TRBV5-1; D is perhaps TRBD1 (8 bases). Trimming cost V 4 bases and J 2 bases, with 13 bases left between them. This CDR3 is built from 14 residues. In germline, CDR1 is SGHRS, CDR2 YFSETQ. The CDR3 sequence: CASSTTGGAYEQYF. The DNA of the CDR3 is TGCGCCAGCAGCACAACAGGGGGGGCCTACGAGCAGTACTTC.

The chain employs TRBV19 and TRBJ2-1, with D tentatively TRBD2 (5 bases). The CDR3 spans 13 residues. Per the germline V gene, CDR1 is LNHDA and CDR2 is SQIVND (reference sequence). Trimming took off 5 bases at V and 3 bases at J, with 8 bases between the two ends. The CDR3 loop is CASSPGVYNEQFF. CDR3 nucleotide sequence: TGTGCCAGTAGTCCCGGGGTCTACAATGAGCAGTTCTTC.

The genes are TRBV5-4 and TRBJ2-2; 8 nucleotides line up with TRBD2. V gave up 0 bases and J gave up 7 bases; unmatched junction bases: 5. The CDR3 spans 15 residues. Germline CDR1 is SGHNT and CDR2 is YYREEE (reference sequence). The CDR3 reads CASSLGPREGGELFF. The DNA for the CDR3 is TGTGCCAGCAGCTTGGGACCCCGGGAGGGCGGGGAGCTGTTTTTT.

The V and J genes are TRBV28 and TRBJ1-2; D not certain. CDR1 MDHEN and CDR2 SYDVKM come from the germline V gene. CDR3 length equals 12 residues. Trimming removed 7 bases at V and 7 bases at J, with 13 bases between. The CDR3 here is CASTTMSGGYTF. The DNA of the CDR3 is TGTGCCAGCACCACTATGAGCGGTGGCTACACCTTC.

The chain is built from TRBV9 and TRBJ1-2, with TRBD1 matching over 7 bases. The V gene's germline CDR1 is SGDLS and CDR2 YYNGEE. This CDR3 is built from 15 residues. Losses at the gene ends were 3 bases for V and 4 bases for J; bases not matched to a gene: 9. The DNA for the CDR3 is TGTGCCAGCAGCGCCCCTCGCACAGGGGTCTATGGCTACACCTTC. Protein sequence: CASSAPRTGVYGYTF.

The rearrangement joins TRBV5-1 to TRBJ2-1, with 7 positions matching TRBD1. The germline CDR1 and CDR2 sequences are SGHRS and YFSETQ. Losses at the gene ends were 5 bases for V and 5 bases for J; bases not matched to a gene: 7. The CDR3 totals 14 residues. The CDR3 DNA sequence: TGCGCCAGCAGGCCGAGGGACAGTCACAATGAGCAGTTCTTC. Its translation is CASRPRDSHNEQFF.

The V and J genes are TRBV5-1 and TRBJ1-6; 11 bases map to TRBD1. After removal of 0 bases from V and 9 bases from J, the junction contained 2 bases not matched to a gene. Germline CDR1 is SGHRS and CDR2 is YFSETQ. The length of the CDR3 is 15 residues. The CDR3 nucleotides read TGCGCCAGCAGCTTGGAAGGGACAGGGGGTTCACCCCTCCACTTT. Protein sequence: CASSLEGTGGSPLHF. The full variable domain, its missing parts supplied by reference TRBV5-1 and TRBJ1-6, is KAGVTQTPRYLIKTRGQQVTLSCSPISGHRSVSWYQQTPGQGLQFLFEYFSETQRNKGNFPGRFSGRQFSNSRSEMNVSTLELGDSALYLCASSLEGTGGSPLHFGNGTRLTVT.

This chain joins TRBV5-1 and TRBJ1-4, with 7 bases identical to TRBD1. The ends lost 4 bases at V and 6 bases at J; junction bases unmatched: 3. The germline CDR1 and CDR2 sequences are SGHRS and YFSETQ. The CDR3 contains 13 residues. The CDR3 is CASSLTGDEKLFF. The CDR3 nucleotides are TGCGCCAGCAGCCTAACAGGGGATGAAAAACTGTTTTTT. The variable domain in full, with the rest retrieved from reference TRBV5-1 and TRBJ1-4, is KAGVTQTPRYLIKTRGQQVTLSCSPISGHRSVSWYQQTPGQGLQFLFEYFSETQRNKGNFPGRFSGRQFSNSRSEMNVSTLELGDSALYLCASSLTGDEKLFFGSGTQLSVL.

This clone occurred a few times. The CDR3 DNA follows: TGTGCCAGCAGCCCAGGCCAACTAGCGGTAGGGGAGCAGTACTTC. Translated, it gives CASSPGQLAVGEQYF. The V and J genes are TRBV5-4 and TRBJ2-7, with 8 bases fitting TRBD2. This CDR3 is built from 15 residues. CDR1 and CDR2 from the germline V gene are SGHNT and YYREEE (reference sequence). The V segment lost 4 bases and the J segment 7 bases; nucleotides outside the gene matches: 13.

This clone was seen a single time. The rearrangement uses TRBV5-4 and TRBJ2-3, with D hard to call. V dropped 7 bases and J dropped 3 bases, with 12 bases sitting between them. Germline CDR1 reads SGHNT; CDR2 reads YYREEE (reference sequence). The CDR3 spans 13 residues. CDR3: CASRSRKTDTQYF. CDR3 nucleotides: TGTGCCAGCCGATCCAGGAAAACAGATACGCAGTATTTT.